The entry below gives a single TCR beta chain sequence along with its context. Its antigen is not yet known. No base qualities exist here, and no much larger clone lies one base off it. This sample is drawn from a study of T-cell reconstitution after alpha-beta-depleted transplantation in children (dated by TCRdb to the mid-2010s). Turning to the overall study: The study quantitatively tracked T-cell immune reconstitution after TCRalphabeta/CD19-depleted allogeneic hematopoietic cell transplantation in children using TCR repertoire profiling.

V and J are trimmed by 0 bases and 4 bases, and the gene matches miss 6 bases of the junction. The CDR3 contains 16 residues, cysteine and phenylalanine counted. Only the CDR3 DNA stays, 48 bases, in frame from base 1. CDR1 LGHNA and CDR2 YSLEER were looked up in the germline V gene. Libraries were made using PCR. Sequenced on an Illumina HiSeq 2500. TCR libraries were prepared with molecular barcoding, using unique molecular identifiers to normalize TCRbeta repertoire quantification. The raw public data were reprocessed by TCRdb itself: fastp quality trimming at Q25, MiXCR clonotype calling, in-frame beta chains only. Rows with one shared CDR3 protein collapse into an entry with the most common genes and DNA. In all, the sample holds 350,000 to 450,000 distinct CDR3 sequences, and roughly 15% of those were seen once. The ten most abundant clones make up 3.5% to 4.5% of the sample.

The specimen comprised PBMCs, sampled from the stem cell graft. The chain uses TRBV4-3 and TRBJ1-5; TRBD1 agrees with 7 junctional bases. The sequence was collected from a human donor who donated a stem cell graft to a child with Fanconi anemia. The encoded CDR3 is CASSQDPRQGNQPQHF. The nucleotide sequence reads TGCGCCAGCAGCCAAGATCCCCGACAGGGAAATCAGCCCCAGCATTTT.